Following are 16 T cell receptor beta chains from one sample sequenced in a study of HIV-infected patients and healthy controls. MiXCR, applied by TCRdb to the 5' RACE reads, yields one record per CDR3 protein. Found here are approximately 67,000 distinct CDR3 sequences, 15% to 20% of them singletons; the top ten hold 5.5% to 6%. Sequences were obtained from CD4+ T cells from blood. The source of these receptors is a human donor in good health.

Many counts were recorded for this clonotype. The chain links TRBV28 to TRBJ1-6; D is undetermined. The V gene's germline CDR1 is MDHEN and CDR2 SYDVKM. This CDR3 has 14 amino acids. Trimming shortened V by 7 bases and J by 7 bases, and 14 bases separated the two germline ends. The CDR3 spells CASNSDGGNSPLHF. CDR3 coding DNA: TGTGCCAGCAACTCAGATGGAGGCAATTCACCCCTCCACTTT.

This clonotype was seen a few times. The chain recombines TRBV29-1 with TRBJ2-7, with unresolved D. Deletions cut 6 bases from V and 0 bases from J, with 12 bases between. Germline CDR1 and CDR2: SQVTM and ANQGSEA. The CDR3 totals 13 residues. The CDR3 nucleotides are TGCAGCGTCTCCCGCGGTACCTCCTACGAGCAGTACTTC. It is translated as CSVSRGTSYEQYF.

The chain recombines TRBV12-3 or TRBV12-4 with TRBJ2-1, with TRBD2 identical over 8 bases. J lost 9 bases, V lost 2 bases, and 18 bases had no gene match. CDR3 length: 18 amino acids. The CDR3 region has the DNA TGTGCCAGCAGTTTACAAACAACTACTAGCGGCATCTTACTTGAGCAGTTCTTC. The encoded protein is CASSLQTTTSGILLEQFF.

DNA of the CDR3: TGTGCCAGCAACAGCAGGGCATCCTATGGCTACACCTTC. Encoded protein: CASNSRASYGYTF. The rearrangement links TRBV6-1 to TRBJ1-2; D possibly corresponds to TRBD1 (5 bases). Per the germline V gene, CDR1 is MNHNS and CDR2 is SASEGT. Trimming stripped 7 bases from V and 4 bases from J, with 13 bases between. CDR3 size: 13 residues.

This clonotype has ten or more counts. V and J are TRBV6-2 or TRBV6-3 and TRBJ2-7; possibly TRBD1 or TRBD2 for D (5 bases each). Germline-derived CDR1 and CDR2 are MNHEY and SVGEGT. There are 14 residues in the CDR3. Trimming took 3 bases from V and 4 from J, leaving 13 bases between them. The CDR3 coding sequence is TGTGCCAGCAGTTATAAAAGGGACGGTTACGAGCAGTACTTC. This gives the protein CASSYKRDGYEQYF.

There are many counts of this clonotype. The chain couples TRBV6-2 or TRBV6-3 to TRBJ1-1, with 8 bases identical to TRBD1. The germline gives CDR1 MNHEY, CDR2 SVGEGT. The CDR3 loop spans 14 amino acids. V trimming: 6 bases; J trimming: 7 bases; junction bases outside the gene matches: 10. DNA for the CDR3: TGTGCCAGCAGAAAACAGGGGGTGGACCTTGAAGCTTTCTTT. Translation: CASRKQGVDLEAFF.

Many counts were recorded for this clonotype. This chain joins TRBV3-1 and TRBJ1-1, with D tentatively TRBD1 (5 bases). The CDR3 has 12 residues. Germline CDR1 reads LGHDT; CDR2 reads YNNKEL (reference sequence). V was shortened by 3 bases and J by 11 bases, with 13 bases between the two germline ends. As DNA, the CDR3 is TGTGCCAGCAGCCACCGGGACTTGGCGGCTTTCTTT. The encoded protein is CASSHRDLAAFF.

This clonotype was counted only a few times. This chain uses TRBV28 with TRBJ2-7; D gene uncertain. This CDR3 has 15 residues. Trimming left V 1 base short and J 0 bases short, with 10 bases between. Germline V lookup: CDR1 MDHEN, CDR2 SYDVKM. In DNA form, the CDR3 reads TGTGCCAGCAGTTTATCAGAGTCCCTCTCCTACGAGCAGTACTTC. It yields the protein CASSLSESLSYEQYF.

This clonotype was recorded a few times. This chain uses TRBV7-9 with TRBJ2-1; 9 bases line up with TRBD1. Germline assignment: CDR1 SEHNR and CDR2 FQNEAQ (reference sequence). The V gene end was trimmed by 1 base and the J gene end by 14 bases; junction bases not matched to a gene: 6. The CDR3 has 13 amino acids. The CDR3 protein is CASSLDWTGEEFF. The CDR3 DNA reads TGTGCCAGCAGCTTAGATTGGACAGGGGAGGAGTTCTTC.

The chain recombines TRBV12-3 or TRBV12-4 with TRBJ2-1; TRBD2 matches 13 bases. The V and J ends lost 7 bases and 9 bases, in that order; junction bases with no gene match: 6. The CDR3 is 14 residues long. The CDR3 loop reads CASKLAGGISEQFF. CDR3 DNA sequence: TGTGCCAGCAAACTAGCGGGAGGGATAAGTGAGCAGTTCTTC.

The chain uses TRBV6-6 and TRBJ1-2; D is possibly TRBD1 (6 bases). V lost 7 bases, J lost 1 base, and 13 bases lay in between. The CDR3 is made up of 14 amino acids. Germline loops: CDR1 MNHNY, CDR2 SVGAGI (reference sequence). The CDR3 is CASNKDRLNYGYTF. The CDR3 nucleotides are TGTGCCAGCAACAAGGACAGACTTAACTATGGCTACACCTTC.

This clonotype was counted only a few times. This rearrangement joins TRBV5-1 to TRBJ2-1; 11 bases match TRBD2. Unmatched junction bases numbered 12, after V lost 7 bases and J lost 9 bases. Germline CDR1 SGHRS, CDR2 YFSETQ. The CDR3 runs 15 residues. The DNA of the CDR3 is TGCGCCAGCGGGTACCTTAGCGGGAGGGCTTCTGAGCAGTTCTTC. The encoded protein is CASGYLSGRASEQFF.

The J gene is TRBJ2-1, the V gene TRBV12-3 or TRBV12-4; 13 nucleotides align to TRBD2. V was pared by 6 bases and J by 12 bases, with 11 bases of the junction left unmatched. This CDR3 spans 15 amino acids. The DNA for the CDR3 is TGTGCCAGCAGCCCTACACTAGCGGGAGGGAGATTGCAGTTCTTC. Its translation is CASSPTLAGGRLQFF.

CDR3 in amino acids: CASSPGSTGYEKLFF. Written as DNA, the CDR3 is TGTGCCAGTAGTCCGGGGAGTACTGGTTATGAAAAACTGTTTTTT. The rearrangement links TRBV19 to TRBJ1-4; D is unclear. The CDR3 runs 15 residues. From germline, CDR1 is LNHDA and CDR2 SQIVND (reference sequence). The ends were cut back, 5 bases at V and 6 bases at J, with 16 bases in the middle. The whole variable domain, remainder taken from reference TRBV19 and TRBJ1-4, is DGGITQSPKYLFRKEGQNVTLSCEQNLNHDAMYWYRQDPGQGLRLIYYSQIVNDFQKGDIAEGYSVSREKKESFPLTVTSAQKNPTAFYLCASSPGSTGYEKLFFGSGTQLSVL.

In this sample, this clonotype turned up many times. In nucleotides, the CDR3 is TGTGCCATCAGGACACAAGGGGAAAATTCACCCCTCCACTTT. It is translated as CAIRTQGENSPLHF. The rearrangement joins TRBV10-3 to TRBJ1-6; D possibly corresponds to TRBD1 (5 bases). V lost 6 bases and J lost 7, with 13 bases in between. Germline V gene sequence: CDR1 ENHRY, CDR2 SYGVKD. This CDR3 contains 14 residues.

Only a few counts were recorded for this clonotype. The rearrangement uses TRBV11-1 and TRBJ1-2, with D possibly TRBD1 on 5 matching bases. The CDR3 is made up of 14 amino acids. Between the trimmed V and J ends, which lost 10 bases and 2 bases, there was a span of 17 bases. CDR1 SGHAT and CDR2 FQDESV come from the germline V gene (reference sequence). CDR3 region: CATTNYGGNYGYTF. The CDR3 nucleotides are TGTGCCACAACCAACTACGGGGGGAACTATGGCTACACCTTC.